A selection of T cell receptor beta chains follows, all from one sample in a study of spatial heterogeneity in lung cancer. TCRdb passed the 5' RACE reads through MiXCR, listing each CDR3 protein once. The repertoire includes just over 75,000 distinct CDR3 sequences, 8% of them detected once, and 6% to 7% sits in the top ten. This specimen was PBMCs, taken at surgery. These receptors were obtained from a male donor with early-stage non-small cell lung cancer. Each CDR3 is given without its conserved first and last residue. The D gene is left open where the match is weak.

V	D	J	CDR3
TRBV6-2/TRBV6-3	TRBD2	TRBJ2-1	ASSYSSLPGTSGKRSSYNEQF
TRBV7-8	TRBD1	TRBJ2-2	ASSLVQGTTGELF
TRBV6-2/TRBV6-3	TRBD2	TRBJ2-5	ASNNLAGVETQY
TRBV4-2	NA	TRBJ1-5	ASSQDGSNQPQH
TRBV5-1	NA	TRBJ1-1	ASSLEGRLNTEAF
TRBV11-1	TRBD2	TRBJ2-1	ASSRTSGTDLSEQF
TRBV5-1	NA	TRBJ1-3	ASSLVPGAGNTIY
TRBV21-1	NA	TRBJ2-1	ASSKEGGEQF
TRBV18	TRBD2	TRBJ2-7	ASSSEGGLDEQY
TRBV12-3/TRBV12-4	NA	TRBJ2-6	ASSLMTGANVLT
TRBV6-5	NA	TRBJ1-1	ASSPGTMNTEAF
TRBV12-3/TRBV12-4	TRBD2	TRBJ2-3	ASSMKPGLAGRYTDTQY
TRBV20-1	NA	TRBJ2-5	SAGTPVQETQY
TRBV20-1	TRBD1	TRBJ2-7	SARAGGTYEQY
TRBV7-9	NA	TRBJ2-5	ASSLDGLISQETQY
TRBV4-1	NA	TRBJ2-3	ASSQVKAQTLTDTQY
TRBV9	TRBD2	TRBJ2-3	ASRGSGLSTDTQY
TRBV11-1	NA	TRBJ2-7	ASSLETPGVYEQY
TRBV20-1	TRBD1	TRBJ2-7	SARADDRAPLYEQY
TRBV6-6	NA	TRBJ2-5	ASSYGKETQY